This T cell receptor (beta chain) is drawn from a study of T cell changes during pregnancy in multiple sclerosis. The germline gives CDR1 SGHTA, CDR2 FQGNSA. The CDR3 has 13 residues. Trimming pared 5 bases from V and 5 bases from J, leaving 10 bases between. The method was immunoSEQ multiplex PCR; TCRdb's version includes in-frame clones alone and lacks a portion of them. The sample lists some 81,000 clones, over 75% occurring once. The TCR was taken from a female donor with multiple sclerosis, enrolled in a pregnancy study. The chain carries TRBV7-2 and TRBJ1-5; D gene unclear. The specimen was peripheral blood, collected before pregnancy. CDR3 sequence (DNA): TGTGCCAGCAGCCCTCTCTCGTATCAGCCCCAGCATTTT. As protein: CASSPLSYQPQHF. The full variable domain, its missing parts supplied by reference TRBV7-2 and TRBJ1-5, is GAGVSQSPSNKVTEKGKDVELRCDPISGHTALYWYRQSLGQGLEFLIYFQGNSAPDKSGLPSDRFSAERTGGSVSTLTIQRTQQEDSAVYLCASSPLSYQPQHFGDGTRLSIL.